This T cell receptor beta chain was identified in a study of OX40 agonist ivuxolimab in advanced cancers. Background on the whole study: Ivuxolimab, which targeted the costimulatory receptor OX40 (CD134), was an agonistic, fully human IgG2 monoclonal antibody. Peripheral TCRbeta sequencing aimed to test whether ivuxolimab altered TCR sequence diversity and caused clonal T-cell expansion. The paper describes the monotherapy dose-escalation part (N ≈ 52 patients) of the phase I trial of ivuxolimab. Of the roughly 51 dose-escalation patients, hepatocellular carcinoma was present in 19, melanoma in around 15, renal cell carcinoma in 9 and head and neck cancer in 9. Intravenous ivuxolimab was administered to patients every 2 weeks at six dose levels: 0.01, 0.1, 0.3, 1.5, 3 and 10 mg/kg. Prior anti-PD-1, anti-PD-L1 or anti-CTLA-4 therapy was permitted, and checkpoint inhibitors had been received by approximately 39% of dose-escalation patients. Partial responses occurred in three dose-escalation patients: two with cutaneous melanoma and one with hepatocellular carcinoma. In the dose-escalation cohort, 70% to 85% of patients were male, and the mean age was approximately 55 years, with a range of about 23 to 90.

Points on this clone: Its antigen has not been determined. Base qualities are not at hand, and no much larger clone is one base apart.

V loses 2 bases of germline sequence and J loses 2 bases, and the interval between the two ends is 13 bases. The CDR3 holds 16 amino acids from the cysteine to the phenylalanine. Solely the CDR3 DNA is kept, with 48 bases framed from the first base. Reading the germline V gene (reference sequence) gives CDR1 MNHNY and CDR2 SVGAGI. To sequence the TCRbeta CDR3 region, genomic DNA was isolated from the sorted cells. The immunoSEQ Assay was used to sequence the TCRbeta CDR3 regions. TCRdb stores this immuneACCESS table with in-frame sequences only. Part of the clones is absent; in the studies checked, under half of the shortfall reflects unresolved V genes, and no reason is known for the rest. This sample gives tens of thousands of clones in total; 75% to 90% of them show up just once. 6.9% of the sample lies in the top ten. General findings and caveats noted by the study authors: The antigen specificity of the clonally expanded peripheral T cells was not determined. After ivuxolimab, expanded clones were on average more numerous among CD8+ T cells than among CD4+ T cells. Clonal expansion of both CD4+ and CD8+ blood T cells was observed from baseline to week 6 at doses 0.1 to 3.0 mg/kg. Low levels of normalized T-cell clonal expansion were also seen in some patients who did not respond. In the 0.1-3.0 mg/kg groups, partial responders were among the patients with the lowest normalized peripheral clonal expansion, particularly in CD8+ T cells.

Patients with a history of autoimmune disease or receiving systemic immunosuppression were excluded from the trial. Peripheral blood for TCR sequencing was collected from all dose cohorts at baseline, on cycle 4 day 1, and on cycle 7 day 1. The samples were drawn from a first-in-human, open-label, multicenter phase I dose-escalation trial of ivuxolimab. The trial enrolled adults with locally advanced or metastatic head and neck squamous cell, hepatocellular, melanoma or renal cell carcinoma. Before TCR sequencing, CD4+ T cells and CD8+ T cells were sorted from peripheral blood as separate populations.

The sequence derives from an adult with an advanced solid tumor such as melanoma, head and neck, liver or kidney cancer. The chain links TRBV6-6 with TRBJ1-3, and TRBD1 may be the D gene, going by 6 matching bases. The specimen was CD4+ or CD8+ T cells sorted from blood, collected in a trial of the OX40 agonist ivuxolimab. The bases are TGTGCCAGCAGTTACGAGGGGGTTCGGGCTGGAAACACCATATATTTT. Its protein is CASSYEGVRAGNTIYF.